This T cell receptor beta chain was documented in a study of blood T cell repertoires in COVID-19. Study as a whole: Collection of acute and convalescent COVID-19 samples took place in the United States, Italy and Spain. The analysed material was cDNA or gDNA that came from T cells, B-cell-depleted T cells, or PBMCs.

This CDR3 is 15 amino acids long. Germline V gene sequence: CDR1 ENHRY, CDR2 SYGVKD. J lost 4 bases, V lost 0 bases, and 2 bases had no gene match. In the original processing: Using reference gene primer amplification, nucleated cell counts were estimated. Only in-frame clones appear in the TCRdb table, and some are missing; sequencing was by immunoSEQ multiplex PCR. For V, J and clone size, that table is used; D and trimming come from the DNA. The sample yields some 200,000 clones, 80% to 90% seen once. This chain joins TRBV10-3 and TRBJ2-7; 11 nucleotides agree with TRBD1. Specimen: peripheral blood. The source of this sequence is a woman between 55 and 75 years old who had recovered from COVID-19. For the CDR3, the DNA is TGTGCCATCAGTGAGTCCGGACAGGGGGCTTACGAGCAGTACTTC. Its translation is CAISESGQGAYEQYF.